This T cell receptor (beta chain) was captured in a study of T cells in Graves' hyperthyroidism and ophthalmopathy. Study conclusions and caveats: Most expanded thyroid clonotypes above 0.001 also appeared in blood.

Amplified TCR beta CDR3 regions derived from RNA transcripts. Primed by the HTBI set, a first-round RT-PCR was run on the TCR CDR3. Each CDR3 protein is one row after TCRdb ran MiXCR on the multiplex PCR reads. This table has some 510,000 distinct CDR3 sequences, under 60% appearing once. Trimming stripped 5 bases from V and 9 bases from J, with 10 bases between. CDR1 and CDR2 from the germline V gene are SEHNR and FQNEAQ (reference sequence). The CDR3 length is 11 residues. Ten or more counts support this clonotype. Antigen: not known. Hyperthyroidism patients were newly diagnosed, had disease duration under 2 months, and were aged 18 to 65 years.

The clonotype comes from a woman aged 18-29 years with Graves' hyperthyroidism. This sequence joins TRBV7-9 and TRBJ2-5, with TRBD2 as a possible D gene (6 bases). The source material was peripheral blood or thyroid tissue (not recorded which). CDR3 in amino acids: CASSLQRAQYF. The CDR3, as DNA: TGTGCCAGCAGCCTACAGCGGGCCCAGTACTTC.